This is a list of T cell receptor beta chains from one sample in a study of blood T cell repertoires in COVID-19. Repertoires were generated with immunoSEQ multiplex PCR, while TCRdb's copy carries only in-frame clones and drops some. The top ten clones hold 5.5% to 7% of a sample with about 180,000 clones, around 84% of them seen once. Sequenced material: peripheral blood. The receptors originated from a man aged 45-65 years with active or convalescent COVID-19. The CDR3 runs from the conserved cysteine through the conserved F or W. A D gene is named only where the DNA matches it firmly. Clone size is not always given. Where it is, it says once, few, many or a class for expanded clones.

>TRBJ1-5|TRBV5-8|NA|NA
CASSLAAQGWGQPQHF
TGTGCCAGCAGCTTGGCAGCGCAGGGGTGGGGTCAGCCCCAGCATTTT
>TRBJ2-7|TRBV3-1/TRBV3-2|once|NA
CASSTGKGYEQYF
TGTGCCAGCAGTACAGGGAAGGGGTACGAGCAGTACTTC
>TRBJ1-1|TRBV28|NA|NA
CASSDPGHLMNTEAFF
TGTGCCAGCAGCGACCCGGGACACCTAATGAACACTGAAGCTTTCTTT
>TRBJ2-1|TRBV28|few|NA
CASSVRLEEQFF
TGTGCCAGCAGTGTAAGACTAGAAGAGCAGTTCTTC
>TRBJ1-1|TRBV10-3|NA|NA
CAISETPGPRRGGLNTEAFF
TGTGCCATCAGTGAGACCCCGGGTCCCAGGCGGGGAGGGCTGAACACTGAAGCTTTCTTT
>TRBJ1-5|TRBV18|once|NA
CASSPPSTGNQPQHF
TGTGCCAGCTCACCACCGAGTACGGGAAATCAGCCCCAGCATTTT
>TRBJ1-1|TRBV28|NA|NA
CASSLGGLGNTEAFF
TGTGCCAGCAGTTTGGGGGGGCTGGGTAACACTGAAGCTTTCTTT
>TRBJ1-6|TRBV10-2|NA|TRBD1
CASSDGGQGLASLHF
TGCGCCAGCAGTGACGGGGGACAGGGTTTGGCTTCCCTCCACTTT
>TRBJ1-5|TRBV4-3|few|TRBD1
CASSQEWGRGFDSNQPQHF
TGCGCCAGCAGCCAAGAGTGGGGCAGGGGGTTCGATAGCAATCAGCCCCAGCATTTT
>TRBJ2-3|TRBV6-6|NA|TRBD2
CASSRTSGGSTDTQYF
TGTGCCAGCAGCCGGACTAGCGGGGGGTCCACAGATACGCAGTATTTT
>TRBJ1-5|TRBV6-6|NA|NA
CASRVGDQPQHF
TGTGCCAGCAGGGTTGGAGATCAGCCCCAGCATTTT
>TRBJ2-2|TRBV7-9|NA|NA
CASSFISGELFF
TGTGCCAGCAGCTTTATCTCCGGGGAGCTGTTTTTT
>TRBJ2-7|TRBV5-6|NA|NA
CASSLRGRELSAEQYF
TGTGCCAGCAGCTTGCGGGGGCGGGAGCTGTCGGCCGAGCAGTACTTC
>TRBJ2-5|TRBV6-5|NA|TRBD1
CASKRGQGAMETQYF
TGTGCCAGCAAAAGGGGACAGGGGGCTATGGAGACCCAGTACTTC
>TRBJ2-4|TRBV7-2|NA|NA
CASSSGGLGKNIQYF
TGTGCCAGCAGCTCAGGGGGGCTCGGCAAAAACATTCAGTACTTC
>TRBJ2-5|TRBV28|NA|NA
CASKNGATGTQYF
TGTGCCAGCAAAAATGGGGCCACCGGGACCCAGTACTTC
>TRBJ1-1|TRBV30|NA|NA
CAWSVGGDTEAFF
TGTGCCTGGAGTGTAGGAGGGGACACTGAAGCTTTCTTT
>TRBJ1-2|TRBV19|once|NA
CANQLAANYGYTF
TGTGCCAACCAATTGGCAGCTAACTATGGCTACACCTTC